These 31 T cell receptor beta chains share one sample of origin, sequenced in a study of blood T cell repertoires in COVID-19. This table comes from immunoSEQ multiplex PCR, and its TCRdb copy is limited to in-frame clones, with some not included. The sample has about 30,000 clones, roughly 90% seen once. The sample taken for sequencing was peripheral blood. These receptors were collected from a man aged 55 to 70 with active COVID-19.

This clone was seen more than once but under ten times. The rearrangement links TRBV18 to TRBJ2-2; D is perhaps TRBD2 (5 bases). CDR1 is KGHSH, CDR2 LQKENI, per germline. The V and J ends lost 3 bases and 1 base respectively, with 27 bases between them. CDR3 size: 21 residues. The CDR3 reads CASSPPASSRGWIKNTGELFF. The DNA of the CDR3 is TGTGCCAGCTCACCGCCGGCGTCTTCTCGGGGATGGATTAAGAACACCGGGGAGCTGTTTTTT. Full variable domain (outside the CDR3, taken from reference TRBV18 and TRBJ2-2): NAGVMQNPRHLVRRRGQEARLRCSPMKGHSHVYWYRQLPEEGLKFMVYLQKENIIDESGMPKERFSAEFPKEGPSILRIQQVVRGDSAAYFCASSPPASSRGWIKNTGELFFGEGSRLTVL.

The chain uses TRBV6-4 and TRBJ2-1, with no clear D. Germline-derived CDR1 and CDR2 are MRHNA and SNTAGT. The CDR3 extends over 17 amino acids. V was shortened by 2 bases and J by 0 bases, with 14 bases between the two germline ends. The CDR3 coding sequence is TGTGCCAGCAGTGACACTGTAGACTTGTCCTCCTACAATGAGCAGTTCTTC. Translating it yields CASSDTVDLSSYNEQFF.

The CDR3 spells CASSQGGRETQYF. As DNA, the CDR3 is TGTGCCAGCAGCCAAGGGGGCCGGGAGACCCAGTACTTC. The chain carries TRBV4-2 and TRBJ2-5, with D possibly being TRBD1 (5 bases). CDR3 length: 13 residues. Per germline, CDR1 LGHNA and CDR2 YNFKEQ. Trimming cost V 1 base and J 5 bases, with 8 bases left between them.

This clone has just one count. The chain combines TRBV6-5 with TRBJ2-5; TRBD2 matches at 8 bases. Looked up from germline, CDR1 is MNHEY and CDR2 is SVGAGI. The V segment lost 0 bases and the J segment 5 bases; nucleotides outside the gene matches: 5. CDR3 length: 15 residues. Written as DNA, the CDR3 is TGTGCCAGCAGTTACTCGATGTCGGGGGGGGAGACCCAGTACTTC. Its translation is CASSYSMSGGETQYF.

This chain uses TRBV6-5 with TRBJ2-6, with D possibly TRBD1 on 5 matching bases. Germline assignment: CDR1 MNHEY and CDR2 SVGAGI. The CDR3 is made up of 16 amino acids. V was shortened by 2 bases and J by 2 bases, with 10 bases between the two germline ends. CDR3 sequence (DNA): TGTGCCAGCAGTTACGGGCCAGGGCCTGGGGCCAACGTCCTGACTTTC. Translating it yields CASSYGPGPGANVLTF.

This chain joins TRBV3-1 (or the pseudogene TRBV3-2) and TRBJ2-3, with 12 positions matching TRBD2. Germline lookup yields CDR1 LGHDT and CDR2 YNNKEL (reference sequence). J was trimmed by 1 base and V by 4 bases; bases with no gene match: 6. This CDR3 comprises 17 residues. CDR3: CASSPHRTSGGTDTQYF. CDR3 coding DNA: TGTGCCAGCAGCCCACACCGGACTAGCGGGGGCACAGATACGCAGTATTTT.

The chain uses TRBV2 and TRBJ1-1; 8 bases are a match to TRBD1. Losses at the gene ends were 6 bases for V and 4 bases for J; bases not matched to a gene: 7. Germline V gene sequence: CDR1 SNHLY, CDR2 FYNNEI. This CDR3 comprises 14 residues. The CDR3, as DNA: TGTGCCAGCAGCAAGTCCACAGGGGGCACTGAAGCTTTCTTT. Translating gives CASSKSTGGTEAFF.

This clone was observed a few times. CDR3: CASSLGQYRGRIDEQYF. CDR3 DNA: TGTGCCAGCAGCTTGGGCCAGTACAGGGGGCGAATCGACGAGCAGTACTTC. V gene TRBV7-9 combines with J gene TRBJ2-7, with TRBD1 matching over 9 bases. Germline V gives CDR1 SEHNR, CDR2 FQNEAQ (reference sequence). This CDR3 comprises 17 residues. The V and J ends lost 3 bases and 5 bases, in that order; junction bases with no gene match: 14.

The chain is built from TRBV19 and TRBJ2-3; the D gene is possibly TRBD2 (5 bases). Trimming removed 1 base from V and 0 bases from J, with 5 bases in between. Germline V gene sequence: CDR1 LNHDA, CDR2 SQIVND (reference sequence). The CDR3 spans 14 residues. The CDR3 nucleotides read TGTGCCAGTAGTATAGGGACTAGCACAGATACGCAGTATTTT. It is translated as CASSIGTSTDTQYF.

The chain recombines TRBV7-3 with TRBJ1-1, with D possibly matching TRBD1 (5 bases). Trimming removed 3 bases at V and 3 bases at J, with 8 bases between. The CDR3 contains 13 residues. CDR1 and CDR2 from the germline V gene are SGHTA and FQGTGA. Here the CDR3 reads CASSLGGDTEAFF. CDR3 DNA: TGTGCCAGCAGCTTGGGGGGTGACACTGAAGCTTTCTTT.

This clone showed up just a few times. The chain has TRBV7-9 and TRBJ1-2; 10 bases line up with TRBD1. The germline V gene has CDR1 SEHNR and CDR2 FQNEAQ (reference sequence). J lost 6 bases, V lost 6 bases, and 13 bases had no gene match. The CDR3 has 16 residues. CDR3 sequence: CASRRTSTGGADGYTF. Here the CDR3 DNA reads TGTGCCAGCAGACGAACCTCGACAGGGGGCGCAGATGGCTACACCTTC.

Here the CDR3 DNA reads TGCGCCAGCAGCCAAGACCAACAGGGCTACGAGCAGTACTTC. The encoded protein is CASSQDQQGYEQYF. The chain links TRBV4-1 to TRBJ2-7; tentative D call: TRBD1 (6 bases). CDR3 size: 14 residues. V was clipped by 0 bases and J by 3 bases, with 9 bases between them. Germline loops: CDR1 MGHRA, CDR2 YSYEKL.

J is TRBJ2-2 and V is TRBV7-9; D is unresolved. CDR3 length: 14 residues. V was shortened by 1 base and J by 8 bases, with 11 bases between the two germline ends. CDR1 and CDR2 from the germline V gene are SEHNR and FQNEAQ (reference sequence). Here the CDR3 DNA reads TGTGCCAGCAGCTTAGAAGAGGTTGCGGGGGAGCTGTTTTTT. Its translation is CASSLEEVAGELFF.

V usage is TRBV3-1 (or the pseudogene TRBV3-2) and J usage is TRBJ2-6, with TRBD1 matching over 7 bases. V was clipped by 4 bases and J by 2 bases; unmatched bases: 8. Germline V gene data show CDR1 as LGHDT and CDR2 as YNNKEL (reference sequence). The CDR3 sequence is 17 residues long. CDR3 sequence: CASSPRVGGAGANVLTF. The CDR3 DNA reads TGTGCCAGCAGCCCACGGGTAGGGGGCGCTGGGGCCAACGTCCTGACTTTC.

J is TRBJ2-1 and V is TRBV5-6, with D maybe TRBD2 (5 bases). Trimming left V 3 bases short and J 6 bases short, with 13 bases between. The germline gives CDR1 SGHDT, CDR2 YYEEEE. CDR3 length: 14 residues. The CDR3 DNA is TGTGCCAGCAGCTCCGGCCTTCTAGCCAATGAGCAGTTCTTC. Its protein product is CASSSGLLANEQFF.

CDR3 nucleotides: TGTGCCAGCAGCCAACAGGGTTACACCGGGGAGCTGTTTTTT. This translates into CASSQQGYTGELFF. This chain joins TRBV14 and TRBJ2-2; TRBD1 is a possible D gene (5 bases). This CDR3 has 14 residues. Looked up from germline, CDR1 is SGHDN and CDR2 is FVKESK. The V gene lost 2 bases and the J gene lost 3 bases, with 7 bases spanning the gap.

V usage is TRBV28 and J usage is TRBJ1-2; 11 nucleotides align to TRBD1. V lost 4 bases, J lost 4 bases, and 5 bases stayed unmatched. CDR3 length: 15 amino acids. Per germline, CDR1 MDHEN and CDR2 SYDVKM. The chain's CDR3 is CASSSRDRGAYGYTF. The CDR3 DNA sequence: TGTGCCAGCAGTTCTCGGGACAGGGGGGCCTATGGCTACACCTTC.

The chain links TRBV9 to TRBJ2-1, with 8 positions matching TRBD2. V trimming: 3 bases; J trimming: 3 bases; junction bases outside the gene matches: 2. CDR1 and CDR2 from the germline V gene are SGDLS and YYNGEE. The length of the CDR3 is 14 residues. This chain's CDR3 is CASSGTSFYNEQFF. As DNA, the CDR3 is TGTGCCAGCAGCGGGACTAGCTTCTACAATGAGCAGTTCTTC.

The V gene is TRBV28, the J gene TRBJ1-1; 8 bases match TRBD1. Germline V gene sequence: CDR1 MDHEN, CDR2 SYDVKM. CDR3 size: 16 residues. V was pared by 8 bases and J by 3 bases, with 14 bases of the junction left unmatched. The CDR3 DNA sequence: TGTGCCAGCCGCCAGGGGACCGCGACAGGGGACACTGAAGCTTTCTTT. It codes for CASRQGTATGDTEAFF.

This clone was counted a single time. The chain combines TRBV5-6 with TRBJ2-5; D is unresolved. From germline, CDR1 is SGHDT and CDR2 YYEEEE. The CDR3 loop spans 15 amino acids. The ends were cut back, 0 bases at V and 1 base at J, with 10 bases in the middle. CDR3 amino acids: CASSLVSTSQETQYF. CDR3 nucleotides: TGTGCCAGCAGCTTGGTGTCTACCTCCCAAGAGACCCAGTACTTC.

V gene TRBV5-1 combines with J gene TRBJ1-4, with 8 bases identical to TRBD1. Germline V gene sequence: CDR1 SGHRS, CDR2 YFSETQ. The CDR3 is 16 amino acids. J gave up 5 bases and V 4 bases, and 10 bases lay outside the gene matches. The CDR3 is CASSTSPDRVNEKLFF. Written as DNA, the CDR3 is TGCGCCAGCAGCACTTCCCCGGACAGGGTAAATGAAAAACTGTTTTTT.

The rearrangement links TRBV10-2 to TRBJ2-3, with 8 bases aligning to TRBD1. V lost 8 bases and J lost 1; bases outside the gene matches: 17. Germline values: CDR1 WSHSY, CDR2 SAAADI. The CDR3 has 18 residues. CDR3 nucleotide sequence: TGCGCCAGCCGCGAACGTGGCGGGACAGGTGCCCGCACAGATACGCAGTATTTT. Translating gives CASRERGGTGARTDTQYF.

This sequence joins TRBV4-2 and TRBJ1-4; D possibly corresponds to TRBD1 (5 bases). The V and J ends lost 1 base and 6 bases respectively, with 9 bases between them. The germline V gene has CDR1 LGHNA and CDR2 YNFKEQ. The CDR3 loop spans 14 amino acids. Here the CDR3 reads CASSQGQIYEKLFF. The CDR3 bases are TGTGCCAGCAGCCAAGGACAGATCTATGAAAAACTGTTTTTT.

This clone was seen a single time. The rearrangement uses TRBV19 and TRBJ1-1, with D perhaps matching TRBD1 (6 bases). Germline lookup yields CDR1 LNHDA and CDR2 SQIVND (reference sequence). The CDR3 is 15 residues long. V shed 5 bases and J shed 1 base, with 14 bases lying between them. The CDR3 sequence is CASSFWGQPNTEAFF. The CDR3 coding sequence is TGTGCCAGTAGTTTCTGGGGGCAGCCGAACACTGAAGCTTTCTTT.

The chain employs TRBV6-5 and TRBJ1-1, with D tentatively TRBD1 (6 bases). With 6 bases removed from V and 6 bases from J, the gap between germline ends came to 14 bases. CDR3 size: 13 residues. Germline-derived CDR1 and CDR2 are MNHEY and SVGAGI. CDR3 sequence reads: CASRQGTIPEAFF. CDR3 bases: TGTGCCAGCAGACAGGGTACAATCCCTGAAGCTTTCTTT.

This clone was found once. The V call is TRBV7-2, the J call TRBJ2-3; 9 nucleotides agree with TRBD1. The CDR3 spans 15 residues. The germline gives CDR1 SGHTA, CDR2 FQGNSA. Germline trimming cut 5 bases from V and 4 bases from J; bases unmatched to any gene: 7. CDR3 loop: CASSLGTGSADTQYF. For the CDR3, the DNA is TGTGCCAGCAGCCTTGGGACAGGGAGTGCAGATACGCAGTATTTT.

This chain uses TRBV4-2 with TRBJ1-2; TRBD1 matches at 10 bases. This CDR3 contains 15 residues. The germline gives CDR1 LGHNA, CDR2 YNFKEQ. Trimming cost V 3 bases and J 2 bases; bases outside gene matches: 3. As DNA, the CDR3 is TGTGCCAGCAGCCAGACAGGGGGCGAGAACTATGGCTACACCTTC. It codes for CASSQTGGENYGYTF.

The rearrangement joins TRBV18 to TRBJ1-2, with TRBD1 identical over 9 bases. V lost 3 bases, J lost 4 bases, and 6 bases stayed unmatched. The CDR3 covers 15 residues. CDR1 KGHSH and CDR2 LQKENI come from the germline V gene. CDR3 in amino acids: CASSPTGQGIYGYTF. The DNA for the CDR3 is TGTGCCAGCTCACCGACTGGACAGGGGATCTATGGCTACACCTTC.

This chain's CDR3 is CASSAGPWGGLNNEQFF. The CDR3 DNA sequence: TGCGCCAGCAGCGCTGGCCCCTGGGGAGGGTTAAACAATGAGCAGTTCTTC. The chain uses TRBV5-1 and TRBJ2-1; 7 bases are shared with TRBD2. Trimming removed 4 bases from V and 5 bases from J; junction bases left unmatched: 15. In germline, CDR1 is SGHRS, CDR2 YFSETQ. CDR3 length: 17 amino acids.

This chain links TRBV14 with TRBJ2-5; D is undetermined. The CDR3 consists of 14 residues. The germline V and J ends were trimmed by 6 bases and 4 bases, with 15 bases remaining between them. CDR1 SGHDN and CDR2 FVKESK come from the germline V gene. DNA of the CDR3: TGTGCCAGCAGTTCCCGGTCTTACCGAGAGACCCAGTACTTC. Its protein product is CASSSRSYRETQYF.

The rearrangement uses TRBV6-5 and TRBJ2-7; 9 bases are a match to TRBD1. The length of the CDR3 is 15 residues. The ends lost 2 bases at V and 4 bases at J; junction bases unmatched: 6. Germline values: CDR1 MNHEY, CDR2 SVGAGI. As DNA, the CDR3 is TGTGCCAGCAGTTACGCCGGGACAGGGCCGTACGAGCAGTACTTC. This translates into CASSYAGTGPYEQYF.